This TCR beta chain was retrieved from a study of radiotherapy plus CTLA-4 blockade in lung cancer. Findings of the study overall: Blood TCR clones of tumor origin expanded after radiotherapy plus ipilimumab. Among reported predictors of response, early blood T cell clone dynamics with interferon-beta performed best.

The CDR3 is 13 amino acids. Germline V gives CDR1 SNHLY, CDR2 FYNNEI. Unmatched junction bases numbered 6, after V lost 8 bases and J lost 6 bases. The sample holds a few counts of this clone. Its antigen remains unidentified. This sample includes further DNA sequences coding for the same CDR3. Sequencing used immunoSEQ multiplex PCR; TCRdb keeps in-frame clones, though not all of them. Altogether tens of thousands of clones are present, more than 70% being singletons, with the ten largest covering about 2.6%. The clonotype originates from a human donor with non-small cell lung cancer whose response to radiotherapy plus ipilimumab could not be evaluated. Sequencing used peripheral blood, obtained from a patient treated with radiotherapy plus ipilimumab. The J gene is TRBJ2-1, the V gene TRBV2; 8 bases line up with TRBD2. Here the CDR3 DNA reads TGTGCCAGCGTGTCCGGGACTAGCAATGAGCAGTTCTTC. This gives the protein CASVSGTSNEQFF.